This T cell receptor beta chain was sequenced in a study of blood T cell repertoires in COVID-19. Study in general: Samples taken during acute and convalescent COVID-19 were collected in the United States, Italy and Spain. From T cells, B-cell-depleted T cells, or PBMCs came the material, which was cDNA or gDNA.

The CDR3 sequence is 14 residues long. Germline V CDR1 and CDR2: ENHRY, SYGVKD. V gave up 0 bases and J gave up 7 bases, with 10 bases separating them. The method was immunoSEQ multiplex PCR; TCRdb's version includes in-frame clones alone and lacks a portion of them. The sample shows 65,000 to 85,000 clones, under 90% of them seen only once. The chain uses TRBV10-3 and TRBJ1-3; a weak D match, TRBD1 (5 bases). The sequenced material came from peripheral blood. The TCR sequence derives from a human donor in a cohort sampled during active COVID-19. DNA for the CDR3: TGTGCCATCAGTGAGTCAGGGGAAGCGAACACCATATATTTT. Encoded protein: CAISESGEANTIYF.